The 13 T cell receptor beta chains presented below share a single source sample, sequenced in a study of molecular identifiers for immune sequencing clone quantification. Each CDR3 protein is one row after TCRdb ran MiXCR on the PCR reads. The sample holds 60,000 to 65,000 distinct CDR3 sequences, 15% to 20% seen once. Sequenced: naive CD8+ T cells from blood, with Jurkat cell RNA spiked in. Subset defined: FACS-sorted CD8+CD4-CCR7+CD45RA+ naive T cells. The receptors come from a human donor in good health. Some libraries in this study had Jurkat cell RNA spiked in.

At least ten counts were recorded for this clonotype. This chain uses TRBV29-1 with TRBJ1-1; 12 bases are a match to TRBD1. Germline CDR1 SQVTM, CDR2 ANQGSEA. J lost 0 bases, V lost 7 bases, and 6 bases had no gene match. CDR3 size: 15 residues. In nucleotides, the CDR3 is TGCAGCGGCGTCGGGACAGGGGGCCTGAACACTGAAGCTTTCTTT. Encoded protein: CSGVGTGGLNTEAFF.

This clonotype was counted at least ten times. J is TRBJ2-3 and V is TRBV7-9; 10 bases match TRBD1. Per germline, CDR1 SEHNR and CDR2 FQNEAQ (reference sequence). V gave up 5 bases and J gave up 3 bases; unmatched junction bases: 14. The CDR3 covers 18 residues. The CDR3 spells CASSTQAWDRGGTDTQYF. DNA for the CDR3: TGTGCCAGCAGCACGCAAGCCTGGGACAGGGGAGGGACAGATACGCAGTATTTT.

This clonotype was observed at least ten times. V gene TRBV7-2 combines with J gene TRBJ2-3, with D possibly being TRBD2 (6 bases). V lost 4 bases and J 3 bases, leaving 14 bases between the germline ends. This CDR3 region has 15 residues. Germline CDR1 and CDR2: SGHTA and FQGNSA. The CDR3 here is CASSYLADLTDTQYF. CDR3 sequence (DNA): TGTGCCAGCAGCTACTTAGCGGACCTAACAGATACGCAGTATTTT.

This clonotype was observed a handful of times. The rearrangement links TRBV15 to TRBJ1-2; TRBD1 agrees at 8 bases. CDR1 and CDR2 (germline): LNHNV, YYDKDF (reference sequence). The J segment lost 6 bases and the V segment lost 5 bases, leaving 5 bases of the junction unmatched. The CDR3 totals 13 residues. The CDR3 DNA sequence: TGTGCCACCAGCCCGCGACAGGGGAATGGCTACACCTTC. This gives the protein CATSPRQGNGYTF.

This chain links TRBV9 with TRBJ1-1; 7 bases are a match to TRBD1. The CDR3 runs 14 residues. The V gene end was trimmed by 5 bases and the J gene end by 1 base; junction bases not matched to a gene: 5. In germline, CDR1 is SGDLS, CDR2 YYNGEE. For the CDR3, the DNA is TGTGCCAGCAGGGAAGACAGGGCGAACACTGAAGCTTTCTTT. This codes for CASREDRANTEAFF.

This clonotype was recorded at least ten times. CDR3 in amino acids: CSAADGFYGYTF. The CDR3 nucleotides read TGCAGTGCCGCGGACGGATTCTATGGCTACACCTTC. This chain links TRBV20-1 with TRBJ1-2; the D is unclear. Trimming took 6 bases from V and 4 from J, leaving 12 bases between them. The germline CDR1 and CDR2 sequences are DFQATT and SNEGSKA (reference sequence). The CDR3 has 12 residues.

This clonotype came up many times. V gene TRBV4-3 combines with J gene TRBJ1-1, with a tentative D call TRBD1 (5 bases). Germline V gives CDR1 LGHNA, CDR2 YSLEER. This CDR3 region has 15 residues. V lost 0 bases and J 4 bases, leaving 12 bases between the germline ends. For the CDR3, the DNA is TGCGCCAGCAGCCAAGAACACTGGGGGGGCACTGAAGCTTTCTTT. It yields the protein CASSQEHWGGTEAFF.

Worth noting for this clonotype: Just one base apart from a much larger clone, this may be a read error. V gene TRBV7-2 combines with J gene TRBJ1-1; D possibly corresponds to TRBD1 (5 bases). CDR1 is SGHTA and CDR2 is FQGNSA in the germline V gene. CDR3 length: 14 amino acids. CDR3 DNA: TGTGTCAGCAGCTCGACAGTAAGGGACACTGAAGCTTTCTTT. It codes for CVSSSTVRDTEAFF.

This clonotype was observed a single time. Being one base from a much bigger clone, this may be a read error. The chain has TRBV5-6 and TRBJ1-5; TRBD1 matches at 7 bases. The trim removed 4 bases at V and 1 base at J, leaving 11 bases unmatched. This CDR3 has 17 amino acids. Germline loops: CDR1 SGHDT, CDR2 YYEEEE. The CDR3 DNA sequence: TGTGCCAGCAGCCTCGGCTACAGGGGAGTAAGCAATCAGCCCCAGCATTTT. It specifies CASSLGYRGVSNQPQHF. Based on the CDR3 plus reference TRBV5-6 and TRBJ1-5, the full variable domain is DAGVTQSPTHLIKTRGQQVTLRCSPKSGHDTVSWYQQALGQGPQFIFQYYEEEERQRGNFPDRFSGHQFPNYSSELNVNALLLGDSALYLCASSLGYRGVSNQPQHFGDGTRLSIL.

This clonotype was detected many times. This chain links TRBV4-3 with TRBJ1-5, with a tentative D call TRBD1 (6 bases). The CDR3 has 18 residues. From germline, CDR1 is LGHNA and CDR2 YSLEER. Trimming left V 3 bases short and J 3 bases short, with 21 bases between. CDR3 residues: CASSQGALGWEDNQPQHF. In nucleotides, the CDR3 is TGCGCCAGCAGCCAGGGGGCCCTAGGATGGGAAGACAATCAGCCCCAGCATTTT.

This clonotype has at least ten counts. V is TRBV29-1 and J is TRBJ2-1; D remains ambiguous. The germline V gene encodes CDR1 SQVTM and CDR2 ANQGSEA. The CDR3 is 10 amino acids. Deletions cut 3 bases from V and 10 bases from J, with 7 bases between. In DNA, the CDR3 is TGCAGCGTTGACTGGCAGGAGCAGTTCTTC. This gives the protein CSVDWQEQFF.

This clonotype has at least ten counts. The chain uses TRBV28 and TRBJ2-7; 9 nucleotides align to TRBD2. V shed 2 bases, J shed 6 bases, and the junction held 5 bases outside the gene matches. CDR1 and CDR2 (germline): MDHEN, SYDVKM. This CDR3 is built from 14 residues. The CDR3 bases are TGTGCCAGCAGTTTACTAGCGGGATTCGCCGAGCAGTACTTC. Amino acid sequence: CASSLLAGFAEQYF.

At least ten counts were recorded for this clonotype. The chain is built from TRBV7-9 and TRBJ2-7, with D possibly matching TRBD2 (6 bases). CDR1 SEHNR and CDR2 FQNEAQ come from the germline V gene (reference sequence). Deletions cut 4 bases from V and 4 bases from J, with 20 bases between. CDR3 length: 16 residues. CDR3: CASSSGVGTAKYEQYF. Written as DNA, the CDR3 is TGTGCCAGCAGCTCGGGAGTGGGGACGGCGAAATACGAGCAGTACTTC.